The 21 T cell receptor beta chains below were found in one sample sequenced in a study of T-cell memory formation after mild COVID-19. TCRdb used MiXCR to reprocess the 5' RACE reads, holding one entry per CDR3 protein. Counted here are 350,000 to 500,000 distinct CDR3 sequences, around 18% occurring once; the ten biggest clones make up roughly 8.4%. The sample taken for sequencing was PBMCs or a T cell subset sorted from them (not recorded which). The receptors were gathered from an adult woman who had mild COVID-19 (a few samples of this study predate the infection). Cell type and time point are not known.

Only a few counts were recorded for this clonotype. This chain uses TRBV12-3 or TRBV12-4 with TRBJ1-2, with D perhaps TRBD1 (5 bases). V gave up 3 bases and J gave up 6 bases, with 11 bases separating them. The CDR3 length is 13 residues. DNA of the CDR3: TGTGCCAGCAGTTTGACAGTCAGGAATGGCTACACCTTC. Translated, it gives CASSLTVRNGYTF.

This clonotype was observed a handful of times. The chain joins TRBV30 to TRBJ1-1; 8 bases fit TRBD1. CDR3 length: 16 residues. CDR1 is GTSNPN, CDR2 SVGIG, per germline (reference sequence). V lost 0 bases to trimming and J lost 1 base; unmatched junction nucleotides: 7. CDR3 loop: CAWSVDRTGRNTEAFF. CDR3 sequence (DNA): TGTGCCTGGAGTGTAGATCGGACAGGGAGGAACACTGAAGCTTTCTTT. Full variable domain (outside the CDR3, taken from reference TRBV30 and TRBJ1-1): SQTIHQWPATLVQPVGSPLSLECTVEGTSNPNLYWYRQAAGRGLQLLFYSVGIGQISSEVPQNLSASRPQDRQFILSSKKLLLSDSGFYLCAWSVDRTGRNTEAFFGQGTRLTVV.

The genes are TRBV20-1 and TRBJ1-4; no firm D call. The V and J ends lost 1 base and 5 bases respectively, with 8 bases between them. CDR1 and CDR2 from the germline V gene are DFQATT and SNEGSKA (reference sequence). CDR3 size: 13 residues. DNA of the CDR3: TGCAGTGCTAGAGTCAGTTCGAATGAAAAACTGTTTTTT. It translates to CSARVSSNEKLFF.

This clonotype was seen a single time. The chain combines TRBV5-1 with TRBJ2-1; TRBD2 matches at 10 bases. This CDR3 is 14 amino acids long. Germline CDR1 reads SGHRS; CDR2 reads YFSETQ. V was clipped by 0 bases and J by 6 bases; unmatched bases: 0. Written as DNA, the CDR3 is TGCGCCAGCAGCTTGGCTAGCGGGGGCAATGAGCAGTTCTTC. Translation gives CASSLASGGNEQFF. Using reference TRBV5-1 and TRBJ2-1 for the parts outside the CDR3, the full variable domain is KAGVTQTPRYLIKTRGQQVTLSCSPISGHRSVSWYQQTPGQGLQFLFEYFSETQRNKGNFPGRFSGRQFSNSRSEMNVSTLELGDSALYLCASSLASGGNEQFFGPGTRLTVL.

This chain connects TRBV6-2 or TRBV6-3 to TRBJ2-5, with TRBD2 identical over 11 bases. V shed 6 bases, J shed 5 bases, and the junction held 8 bases outside the gene matches. The germline V gene encodes CDR1 MNHEY and CDR2 SVGEGT. This CDR3 spans 15 amino acids. The CDR3 DNA reads TGTGCCAGCAGGAAGTCTAGCGGGAGGTTTGAGACCCAGTACTTC. This encodes CASRKSSGRFETQYF.

The chain carries TRBV5-1 and TRBJ1-1; D might be TRBD1 (5 bases). The V gene lost 3 bases and the J gene lost 2 bases, with 23 bases spanning the gap. Per the germline V gene, CDR1 is SGHRS and CDR2 is YFSETQ. This CDR3 contains 18 residues. This CDR3 reads CASSSLGRQLGLNTEAFF. CDR3 DNA: TGCGCCAGCAGCTCCCTGGGGCGTCAGCTCGGGTTAAACACTGAAGCTTTCTTT.

J is TRBJ2-6 and V is TRBV15, with 9 bases identical to TRBD1. Germline CDR1 reads LNHNV; CDR2 reads YYDKDF (reference sequence). This CDR3 is 21 amino acids long. J lost 0 bases, V lost 2 bases, and 14 bases had no gene match. The CDR3 bases are TGTGCCACCAGCAGAAAAAGGATCGGGACAGGGTACCGCTCTGGGGCCAACGTCCTGACTTTC. Amino acid sequence: CATSRKRIGTGYRSGANVLTF.

This clonotype was seen just once. V usage is TRBV12-3 or TRBV12-4 and J usage is TRBJ2-1; 13 bases are a match to TRBD2. J lost 15 bases, V lost 6 bases, and 8 bases had no gene match. The CDR3 contains 13 residues. CDR3 amino acids: CASSLLAGGPPFF. The CDR3 DNA follows: TGTGCCAGCAGCTTACTAGCGGGGGGGCCTCCGTTCTTC.

This chain joins TRBV19 and TRBJ1-5; 9 bases fit TRBD1. The CDR3 is made up of 14 amino acids. Germline-derived CDR1 and CDR2 are LNHDA and SQIVND (reference sequence). The J segment lost 7 bases and the V segment lost 3 bases, leaving 4 bases of the junction unmatched. The CDR3 here is CASSIDRGGQPQHF. The CDR3 DNA sequence: TGTGCCAGTAGTATTGACAGGGGGGGCCAGCCCCAGCATTTT.

This clonotype was observed a handful of times. The chain recombines TRBV25-1 with TRBJ2-2; no firm D call. Per the germline V gene, CDR1 is MGHDK and CDR2 is SYGVNS. The V and J ends lost 7 bases and 0 bases respectively, with 6 bases between them. This CDR3 has 13 amino acids. DNA for the CDR3: TGTGCCAGCATCAGGCCGAACACCGGGGAGCTGTTTTTT. It specifies CASIRPNTGELFF.

V and J are TRBV9 and TRBJ2-1; D tentatively reads TRBD1 or TRBD2 (5 bases each). V shed 4 bases and J shed 1 base, with 15 bases lying between them. This CDR3 is built from 16 residues. CDR1 is SGDLS, CDR2 YYNGEE, per germline. The CDR3 loop is CASSPRDGQSYNEQFF. In DNA form, the CDR3 reads TGTGCCAGCAGCCCCCGGGACGGGCAGTCCTACAATGAGCAGTTCTTC.

This clonotype was recorded at least ten times. CDR3: CASSPEQGLGNEQFF. DNA of the CDR3: TGCGCCAGCAGCCCGGAACAGGGCCTGGGCAATGAGCAGTTCTTC. The V call is TRBV5-1, the J call TRBJ2-1, with D perhaps matching TRBD1 (6 bases). The CDR3 covers 15 residues. Germline V gene sequence: CDR1 SGHRS, CDR2 YFSETQ. With 4 bases removed from V and 6 bases from J, the gap between germline ends came to 17 bases.

CDR3 nucleotide sequence: TGCGCCAGCAGCTTGTGGAACAGAGACTACGAGCAGTACTTC. Amino acids: CASSLWNRDYEQYF. This chain uses TRBV5-1 with TRBJ2-7; D is undetermined. The V and J ends lost 1 base and 3 bases respectively, with 11 bases between them. The CDR3 has 14 residues. Looked up from germline, CDR1 is SGHRS and CDR2 is YFSETQ.

This chain uses TRBV12-3 or TRBV12-4 with TRBJ1-4, with D possibly matching TRBD1 (5 bases). V lost 6 bases and J lost 8, with 16 bases in between. This CDR3 is built from 14 residues. CDR3 nucleotides: TGTGCCAGCAGGATGGGGGGAATAGGCGAAAAACTGTTTTTT. It translates to CASRMGGIGEKLFF.

The chain links TRBV7-2 to TRBJ2-7; TRBD1 aligns across 10 bases. The CDR3 loop spans 17 amino acids. V lost 3 bases, J lost 3 bases, and 11 bases stayed unmatched. Looked up from germline, CDR1 is SGHTA and CDR2 is FQGNSA. The CDR3 sequence is CASSFRPGQGLFYEQYF. The CDR3 nucleotides read TGTGCCAGCAGCTTTAGACCGGGACAGGGGCTCTTCTACGAGCAGTACTTC.

Only a few counts were recorded for this clonotype. This sequence joins TRBV4-2 and TRBJ2-3; 10 bases are a match to TRBD2. J was trimmed by 3 bases and V by 0 bases; bases with no gene match: 6. Per the germline V gene, CDR1 is LGHNA and CDR2 is YNFKEQ. CDR3 length equals 17 residues. The CDR3 DNA reads TGTGCCAGCAGCCAAGATGAGATAGCGGGAGGTACAGATACGCAGTATTTT. Amino acid sequence: CASSQDEIAGGTDTQYF.

The CDR3 bases are TGTGCCAGCAGTACACCCGACAGGGGAGCCTACAATGAGCAGTTCTTC. It translates to CASSTPDRGAYNEQFF. The rearrangement joins TRBV6-6 to TRBJ2-1, with 8 bases aligning to TRBD1. The junction had 8 bases not matched to a gene; V was cut back by 5 bases and J by 2 bases. From germline, CDR1 is MNHNY and CDR2 SVGAGI (reference sequence). This CDR3 region has 16 residues.

The rearrangement uses TRBV24-1 and TRBJ2-5; 8 positions match TRBD2. Germline V CDR1 and CDR2: KGHDR, SFDVKD. CDR3 length: 12 residues. V shed 10 bases and J 7 bases; nucleotides not matched to a gene: 7. In DNA, the CDR3 is TGTGCCACAGGGACTAGGCGGGGGACCCAGTACTTC. Amino acid sequence: CATGTRRGTQYF.

The J gene is TRBJ2-2, the V gene TRBV9; D is undetermined. From germline, CDR1 is SGDLS and CDR2 YYNGEE. This CDR3 spans 16 amino acids. Trimming left V 4 bases short and J 11 bases short, with 24 bases between. CDR3 region: CASSNPPSGLSSELFF. CDR3 in DNA: TGTGCCAGCAGCAACCCTCCCTCTGGCCTCTCGAGTGAGCTGTTTTTT.

The chain is built from TRBV12-3 or TRBV12-4 and TRBJ2-5; TRBD1 matches 7 bases. The CDR3 length is 14 residues. Trimming cost V 6 bases and J 4 bases; bases outside gene matches: 8. CDR3: CASSNRGRPETQYF. DNA for the CDR3: TGTGCCAGCAGCAACAGGGGCCGGCCAGAGACCCAGTACTTC.

The chain carries TRBV15 and TRBJ2-7, with D possibly being TRBD1 (5 bases). This CDR3 contains 15 residues. CDR1 is LNHNV, CDR2 YYDKDF, per germline (reference sequence). The V and J ends lost 5 bases and 4 bases respectively, with 18 bases between them. In nucleotides, the CDR3 is TGTGCCACCAGCCCCCGACAAGGGGCTTATTACGAGCAGTACTTC. This gives the protein CATSPRQGAYYEQYF.